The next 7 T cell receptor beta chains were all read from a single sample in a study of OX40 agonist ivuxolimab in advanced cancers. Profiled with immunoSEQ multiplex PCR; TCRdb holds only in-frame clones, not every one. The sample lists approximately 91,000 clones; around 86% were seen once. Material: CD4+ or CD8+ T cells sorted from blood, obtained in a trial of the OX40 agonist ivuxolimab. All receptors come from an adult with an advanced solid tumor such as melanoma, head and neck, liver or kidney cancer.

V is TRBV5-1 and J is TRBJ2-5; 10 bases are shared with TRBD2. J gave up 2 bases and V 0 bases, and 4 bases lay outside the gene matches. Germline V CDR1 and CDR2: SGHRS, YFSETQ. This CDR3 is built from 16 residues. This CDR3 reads CASSLVASGGQETQYF. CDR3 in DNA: TGCGCCAGCAGCTTGGTGGCTAGCGGGGGACAAGAGACCCAGTACTTC. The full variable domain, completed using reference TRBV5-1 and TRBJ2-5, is KAGVTQTPRYLIKTRGQQVTLSCSPISGHRSVSWYQQTPGQGLQFLFEYFSETQRNKGNFPGRFSGRQFSNSRSEMNVSTLELGDSALYLCASSLVASGGQETQYFGPGTRLLVL.

CDR3 region: CASRTTGGEQYF. The DNA for the CDR3 is TGTGCCAGCAGAACGACAGGGGGCGAGCAGTACTTC. This rearrangement joins TRBV28 to TRBJ2-7, with 9 positions matching TRBD1. CDR1 MDHEN and CDR2 SYDVKM come from the germline V gene. The junction had 3 bases not matched to a gene; V was cut back by 6 bases and J by 6 bases. The CDR3 is 12 amino acids.

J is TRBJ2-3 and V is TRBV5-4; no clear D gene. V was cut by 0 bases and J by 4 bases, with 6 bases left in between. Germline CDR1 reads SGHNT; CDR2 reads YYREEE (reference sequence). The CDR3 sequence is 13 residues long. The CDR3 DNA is TGTGCCAGCAGCTTGGCCGGCCCAGATACGCAGTATTTT. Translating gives CASSLAGPDTQYF.

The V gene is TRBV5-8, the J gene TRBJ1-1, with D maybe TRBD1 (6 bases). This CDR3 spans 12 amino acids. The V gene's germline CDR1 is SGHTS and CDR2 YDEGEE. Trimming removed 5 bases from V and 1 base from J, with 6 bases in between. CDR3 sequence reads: CASRDRNTEAFF. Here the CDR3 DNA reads TGTGCCAGCAGGGACAGGAACACTGAAGCTTTCTTT.

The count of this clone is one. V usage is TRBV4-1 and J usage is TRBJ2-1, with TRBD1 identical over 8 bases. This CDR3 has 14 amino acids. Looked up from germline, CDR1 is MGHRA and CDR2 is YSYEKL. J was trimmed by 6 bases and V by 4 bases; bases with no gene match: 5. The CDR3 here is CASSRGTGGNEQFF. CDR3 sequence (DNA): TGCGCCAGCAGCCGAGGTACAGGGGGCAATGAGCAGTTCTTC.

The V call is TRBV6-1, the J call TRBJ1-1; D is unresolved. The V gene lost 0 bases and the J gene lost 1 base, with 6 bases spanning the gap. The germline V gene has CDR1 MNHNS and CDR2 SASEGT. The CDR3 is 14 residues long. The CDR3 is CASSEAGENTEAFF. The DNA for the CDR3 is TGTGCCAGCAGTGAAGCCGGGGAGAACACTGAAGCTTTCTTT.

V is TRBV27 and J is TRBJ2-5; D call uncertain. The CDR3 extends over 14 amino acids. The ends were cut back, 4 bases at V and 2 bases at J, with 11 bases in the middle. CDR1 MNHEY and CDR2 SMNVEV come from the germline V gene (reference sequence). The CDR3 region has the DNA TGTGCCAGCAGTTCACACTACGCGCAAGAGACCCAGTACTTC. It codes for CASSSHYAQETQYF.